A single sample is the source of the 26 T cell receptor beta chains below, sequenced in a study of blood T cell repertoires in COVID-19. TCRdb's copy holds only in-frame clones and misses some; the assay was immunoSEQ multiplex PCR. The table has fewer than 300,000 clones, around 86% seen once. Specimen: peripheral blood. All receptors derive from a human donor in a cohort sampled during active COVID-19.

This clone was counted a single time. The chain links TRBV4-1 to TRBJ1-2, with D uncertain. The CDR3 loop spans 14 amino acids. CDR1 is MGHRA and CDR2 is YSYEKL in the germline V gene. V lost 3 bases, J lost 8 bases, and 16 bases lay in between. CDR3 residues: CASSQDGGIGGYTF. In DNA form, the CDR3 reads TGCGCCAGCAGCCAGGACGGAGGGATTGGAGGCTACACCTTC.

The chain carries TRBV18 and TRBJ1-1, with 8 bases matching TRBD1. The length of the CDR3 is 13 residues. Trimming at V came to 1 base and at J to 9 bases, leaving 4 bases not matched to a gene. CDR1 and CDR2 from the germline V gene are KGHSH and LQKENI. CDR3 DNA sequence: TGTGCCAGCTCACCACGGGGACAGGAGAAAGCTTTCTTT. Translating gives CASSPRGQEKAFF.

Points on this clone: This same CDR3 is encoded by further DNA sequences in the sample. The gene calls are TRBV7-9 and TRBJ2-3; the D gene is possibly TRBD1 (6 bases). This CDR3 region has 14 residues. V lost 3 bases to trimming and J lost 3 bases, with 10 bases between them. Germline values: CDR1 SEHNR, CDR2 FQNEAQ (reference sequence). The CDR3 region is CASSLTGGTDTQYF. The CDR3 DNA is TGTGCCAGCAGCTTGACAGGAGGAACAGATACGCAGTATTTT.

The J gene is TRBJ1-5, the V gene TRBV18, with 7 positions matching TRBD1. Germline assignment: CDR1 KGHSH and CDR2 LQKENI. Unmatched junction bases numbered 4, after V lost 5 bases and J lost 3 bases. The CDR3 sequence is 14 residues long. DNA for the CDR3: TGTGCCAGCTCAGGAGGGGGCACCAATCAGCCCCAGCATTTT. Its protein is CASSGGGTNQPQHF.

The sample holds a few counts of this clone. The J gene is TRBJ1-1, the V gene TRBV30; D possibly corresponds to TRBD1 (6 bases). CDR1 is GTSNPN, CDR2 SVGIG, per germline (reference sequence). V lost 3 bases and J lost 5, with 22 bases in between. The CDR3 consists of 16 residues. For the CDR3, the DNA is TGTGCCTGGAGACCAACTGTTCAGGGGATGAGAACTGAAGCTTTCTTT. Encoded protein: CAWRPTVQGMRTEAFF.

The V and J genes are TRBV9 and TRBJ2-1; 11 bases are shared with TRBD2. The trim removed 0 bases at V and 0 bases at J, leaving 8 bases unmatched. The CDR3 is 19 residues long. CDR1 is SGDLS and CDR2 is YYNGEE in the germline V gene. The chain's CDR3 is CASSVGLAGGASSYNEQFF. CDR3 in DNA: TGTGCCAGCAGCGTAGGGCTAGCGGGAGGAGCTAGCTCCTACAATGAGCAGTTCTTC.

This chain uses TRBV24-1 with TRBJ2-1, with TRBD2 matching 10 bases. The germline gives CDR1 KGHDR, CDR2 SFDVKD. The CDR3 runs 16 residues. V lost 6 bases to trimming and J lost 8 bases; unmatched junction nucleotides: 12. The CDR3 here is CATSSSGRAAQDEQFF. The CDR3 DNA reads as TGTGCCACCAGTTCCAGCGGGAGGGCCGCGCAAGATGAGCAGTTCTTC.

CDR3 sequence: CASSSGTSGSFNEQFF. The CDR3, as DNA: TGTGCCAGTAGTAGTGGGACTAGCGGGAGTTTTAATGAGCAGTTCTTC. V and J are TRBV19 and TRBJ2-1, with 14 bases matching TRBD2. The germline V gene encodes CDR1 LNHDA and CDR2 SQIVND (reference sequence). Germline trimming cut 4 bases from V and 7 bases from J; bases unmatched to any gene: 6. The CDR3 is 16 residues long.

V is TRBV5-1 and J is TRBJ2-5; 13 positions match TRBD2. J lost 5 bases, V lost 6 bases, and 10 bases had no gene match. This CDR3 has 16 residues. The germline V gene encodes CDR1 SGHRS and CDR2 YFSETQ. CDR3 in amino acids: CASILGLAGSGETQYF. CDR3 nucleotide sequence: TGCGCCAGCATCCTGGGACTAGCGGGGAGCGGTGAGACCCAGTACTTC.

J is TRBJ2-5 and V is TRBV18; 9 positions match TRBD2. Per germline, CDR1 KGHSH and CDR2 LQKENI. V lost 3 bases, J lost 2 bases, and 7 bases stayed unmatched. The CDR3 covers 16 residues. The CDR3 bases are TGTGCCAGCTCACCTCAGGTCGCGGGAGGGCAAGAGACCCAGTACTTC. It is translated as CASSPQVAGGQETQYF.

The chain is built from TRBV18 and TRBJ2-1, with D perhaps matching TRBD2 (7 bases). The V gene lost 3 bases and the J gene lost 8 bases, with 23 bases spanning the gap. The CDR3 is 17 amino acids. Germline values: CDR1 KGHSH, CDR2 LQKENI. Here the CDR3 DNA reads TGTGCCAGCTCACCGGGTTTAGGGGGAGGGCCCTCGGATGAGCAGTTCTTC. Its protein is CASSPGLGGGPSDEQFF.

The chain couples TRBV9 to TRBJ2-3; the match to TRBD1 covers 7 bases. Trimming at V came to 2 bases and at J to 2 bases, leaving 5 bases not matched to a gene. Germline CDR1 and CDR2: SGDLS and YYNGEE. The CDR3 totals 15 residues. CDR3 residues: CASSVSQGVTDTQYF. DNA for the CDR3: TGTGCCAGCAGCGTCTCCCAGGGGGTCACAGATACGCAGTATTTT.

The chain links TRBV24-1 to TRBJ1-1, with 11 bases lining up with TRBD1. This CDR3 region has 14 residues. V shed 3 bases, J shed 9 bases, and the junction held 5 bases outside the gene matches. Germline CDR1 reads KGHDR; CDR2 reads SFDVKD. The CDR3 spells CATSDPGTGGKAFF. In DNA, the CDR3 is TGTGCCACCAGTGATCCCGGGACAGGGGGAAAAGCTTTCTTT.

V usage is TRBV19 and J usage is TRBJ2-7, with 7 positions matching TRBD1. The V gene's germline CDR1 is LNHDA and CDR2 SQIVND (reference sequence). CDR3 length: 14 amino acids. V trimming: 9 bases; J trimming: 1 base; junction bases outside the gene matches: 9. CDR3 in amino acids: CASQTGTASYEQYF. CDR3 in DNA: TGTGCCAGCCAGACCGGGACAGCTTCCTACGAGCAGTACTTC. Supplemented by reference TRBV19 and TRBJ2-7, the full variable domain reads DGGITQSPKYLFRKEGQNVTLSCEQNLNHDAMYWYRQDPGQGLRLIYYSQIVNDFQKGDIAEGYSVSREKKESFPLTVTSAQKNPTAFYLCASQTGTASYEQYFGPGTRLTVT.

This chain joins TRBV7-2 and TRBJ2-5, with 7 positions matching TRBD1. The CDR3 runs 13 residues. V trimming: 6 bases; J trimming: 5 bases; junction bases outside the gene matches: 6. Germline CDR1 reads SGHTA; CDR2 reads FQGNSA. In DNA, the CDR3 is TGTGCCAGCAGACAGGGGAGTCAGGAGACCCAGTACTTC. Amino acids: CASRQGSQETQYF.

The CDR3 sequence is CASTIVGGDTQYF. CDR3 DNA sequence: TGTGCCAGCACTATAGTGGGAGGGGATACGCAGTATTTT. V and J are TRBV5-4 and TRBJ2-3; 7 nucleotides line up with TRBD2. Germline trimming cut 6 bases from V and 6 bases from J; bases unmatched to any gene: 7. The length of the CDR3 is 13 residues. Germline CDR1 is SGHNT and CDR2 is YYREEE (reference sequence).

This chain uses TRBV19 with TRBJ2-1, with 12 bases matching TRBD1. The CDR3 loop spans 20 amino acids. The V segment lost 2 bases and the J segment 2 bases; nucleotides outside the gene matches: 13. Per germline, CDR1 LNHDA and CDR2 SQIVND (reference sequence). CDR3 DNA: TGTGCCAGTAGTATAAGGGGACAGGGGGCTCTAGCGGGAACCTACAATGAGCAGTTCTTC. Protein product: CASSIRGQGALAGTYNEQFF.

The CDR3 here is CASTPVWTRDSTDTQYF. CDR3 nucleotides: TGTGCCAGCACGCCGGTTTGGACAAGGGATAGCACAGATACGCAGTATTTT. The gene calls are TRBV2 and TRBJ2-3; a weak D match, TRBD1 (5 bases). Per germline, CDR1 SNHLY and CDR2 FYNNEI. Trimming took off 7 bases at V and 0 bases at J, with 20 bases between the two ends. This CDR3 spans 17 amino acids.

The CDR3 DNA reads as TGTGCCAGTAATGCGGACAGGCCTAACACTGAAGCTTTCTTT. Its translation: CASNADRPNTEAFF. The chain joins TRBV19 to TRBJ1-1; 7 bases line up with TRBD1. The V and J ends lost 7 bases and 2 bases, in that order; junction bases with no gene match: 7. The CDR3 has 14 residues. The V gene's germline CDR1 is LNHDA and CDR2 SQIVND (reference sequence). Together with reference TRBV19 and TRBJ1-1, the CDR3 gives the full variable domain: DGGITQSPKYLFRKEGQNVTLSCEQNLNHDAMYWYRQDPGQGLRLIYYSQIVNDFQKGDIAEGYSVSREKKESFPLTVTSAQKNPTAFYLCASNADRPNTEAFFGQGTRLTVV.

This CDR3 is CASSPQGGGQPQHF. The CDR3 DNA reads as TGTGCCAGCAGCCCACAGGGGGGCGGTCAGCCCCAGCATTTT. V usage is TRBV6-5 and J usage is TRBJ1-5, with TRBD1 matching over 8 bases. The germline V gene has CDR1 MNHEY and CDR2 SVGAGI. J lost 6 bases, V lost 6 bases, and 7 bases had no gene match. The CDR3 contains 14 residues.

This clone was recorded a few times. CDR3 DNA: TGTGCCAGCAGCTCCGTCACAGGGTCCTATGGCTACACCTTC. It encodes CASSSVTGSYGYTF. The V call is TRBV14, the J call TRBJ1-2; tentative D call: TRBD1 (6 bases). The germline V gene encodes CDR1 SGHDN and CDR2 FVKESK. Trimming cost V 5 bases and J 4 bases, with 14 bases left between them. The CDR3 runs to 14 residues.

The chain combines TRBV2 with TRBJ1-1; 8 bases line up with TRBD1. Trimming removed 4 bases from V and 3 bases from J; junction bases left unmatched: 10. Germline lookup yields CDR1 SNHLY and CDR2 FYNNEI. CDR3 length: 16 residues. The CDR3 here is CASSVQGASVYTEAFF. CDR3 in DNA: TGTGCCAGCAGTGTCCAGGGGGCGAGTGTATACACTGAAGCTTTCTTT.

The chain employs TRBV2 and TRBJ2-2, with D maybe TRBD1 (6 bases). Germline CDR1 reads SNHLY; CDR2 reads FYNNEI. This CDR3 is built from 13 residues. The ends were cut back, 11 bases at V and 1 base at J, with 11 bases in the middle. CDR3 protein: CAGSQGNTGELFF. The CDR3 DNA reads TGTGCCGGCTCACAGGGGAACACCGGGGAGCTGTTTTTT.

J is TRBJ2-1 and V is TRBV4-2; 13 positions agree with TRBD2. CDR1 and CDR2 from the germline V gene are LGHNA and YNFKEQ. The length of the CDR3 is 15 residues. The J segment lost 8 bases and the V segment lost 4 bases, leaving 5 bases of the junction unmatched. The CDR3 here is CASSRTSGSFYEQFF. For the CDR3, the DNA is TGTGCCAGCAGCCGGACTAGCGGGAGTTTCTATGAGCAGTTCTTC.

J is TRBJ2-7 and V is TRBV19, with TRBD2 matching 8 bases. Germline CDR1 reads LNHDA; CDR2 reads SQIVND (reference sequence). The CDR3 contains 14 residues. V gave up 0 bases and J gave up 6 bases; unmatched junction bases: 4. Here the CDR3 reads CASSIDGRAGEQYF. In DNA form, the CDR3 reads TGTGCCAGTAGTATAGACGGGAGGGCCGGCGAGCAGTACTTC.

This clone was picked up one time. J is TRBJ1-2 and V is TRBV15, with a possible D match to TRBD1 (6 bases). Trimming stripped 1 base from V and 1 base from J, with 22 bases between. The CDR3 has 19 amino acids. Germline V gives CDR1 LNHNV, CDR2 YYDKDF (reference sequence). The CDR3 loop is CATSRGSGFGGAINYGYTF. The CDR3 DNA sequence: TGTGCCACCAGCAGAGGTAGCGGTTTTGGGGGGGCGATTAACTATGGCTACACCTTC.